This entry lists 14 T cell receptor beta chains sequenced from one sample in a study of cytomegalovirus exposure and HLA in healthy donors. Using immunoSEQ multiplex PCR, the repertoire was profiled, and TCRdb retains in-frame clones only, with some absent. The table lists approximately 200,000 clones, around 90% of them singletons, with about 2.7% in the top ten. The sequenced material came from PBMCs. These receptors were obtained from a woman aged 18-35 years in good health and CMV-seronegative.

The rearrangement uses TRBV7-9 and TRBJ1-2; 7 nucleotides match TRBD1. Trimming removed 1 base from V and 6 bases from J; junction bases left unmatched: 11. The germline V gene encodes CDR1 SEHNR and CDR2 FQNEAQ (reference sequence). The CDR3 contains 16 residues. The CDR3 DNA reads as TGTGCCAGCAGCTTAGACCTATCACAGGGGATTGATGGCTACACCTTC. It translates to CASSLDLSQGIDGYTF.

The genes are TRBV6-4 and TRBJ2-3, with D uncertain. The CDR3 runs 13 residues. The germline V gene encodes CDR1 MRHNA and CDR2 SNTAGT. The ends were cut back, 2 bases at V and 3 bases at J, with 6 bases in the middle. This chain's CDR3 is CASSDEWTDTQYF. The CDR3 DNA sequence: TGTGCCAGCAGTGACGAGTGGACAGATACGCAGTATTTT.

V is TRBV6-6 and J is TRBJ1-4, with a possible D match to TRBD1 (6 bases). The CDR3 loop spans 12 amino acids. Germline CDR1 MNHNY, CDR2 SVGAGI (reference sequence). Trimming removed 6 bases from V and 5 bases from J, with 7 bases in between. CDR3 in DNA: TGTGCCAGCAGCACAGGGAATGAAAAACTGTTTTTT. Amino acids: CASSTGNEKLFF.

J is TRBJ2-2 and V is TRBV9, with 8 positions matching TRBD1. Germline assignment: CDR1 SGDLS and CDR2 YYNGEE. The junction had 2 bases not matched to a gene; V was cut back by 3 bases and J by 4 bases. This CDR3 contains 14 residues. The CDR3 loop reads CASSADRGTGELFF. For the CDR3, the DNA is TGTGCCAGCAGCGCTGACAGGGGCACCGGGGAGCTGTTTTTT.

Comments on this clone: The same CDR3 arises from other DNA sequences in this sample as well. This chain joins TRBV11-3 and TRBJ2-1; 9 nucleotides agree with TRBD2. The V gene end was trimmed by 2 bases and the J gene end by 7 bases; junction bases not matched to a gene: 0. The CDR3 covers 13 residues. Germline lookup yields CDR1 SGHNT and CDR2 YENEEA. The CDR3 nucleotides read TGTGCCAGCAGCTTACTAGCGGGAAATGAGCAGTTCTTC. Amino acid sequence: CASSLLAGNEQFF.

The CDR3 reads CAWSVIDGGIYGYTF. In DNA form, the CDR3 reads TGTGCCTGGAGTGTAATCGACGGAGGGATCTATGGCTACACCTTC. The rearrangement uses TRBV30 and TRBJ1-2; D uncertain. CDR3 length: 15 amino acids. V was trimmed by 0 bases and J by 4 bases, leaving 15 bases between them. Germline V CDR1 and CDR2: GTSNPN, SVGIG (reference sequence).

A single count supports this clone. The CDR3 coding sequence is TGTGCCACCAGCGGAGGACTAGCCACGAATGAGCAGTTCTTC. It translates to CATSGGLATNEQFF. This chain uses TRBV15 with TRBJ2-1, with 8 bases aligning to TRBD2. The CDR3 runs to 14 residues. The V gene end was trimmed by 5 bases and the J gene end by 7 bases; junction bases not matched to a gene: 7. The V gene's germline CDR1 is LNHNV and CDR2 YYDKDF (reference sequence).

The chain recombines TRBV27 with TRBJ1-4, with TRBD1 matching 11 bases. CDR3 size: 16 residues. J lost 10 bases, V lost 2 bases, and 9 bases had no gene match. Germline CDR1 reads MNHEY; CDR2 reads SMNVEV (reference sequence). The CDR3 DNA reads TGTGCCAGCAGTTTAAGTGTCGGGACAGGGGGGAGAAAACTGTTTTTT. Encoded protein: CASSLSVGTGGRKLFF.

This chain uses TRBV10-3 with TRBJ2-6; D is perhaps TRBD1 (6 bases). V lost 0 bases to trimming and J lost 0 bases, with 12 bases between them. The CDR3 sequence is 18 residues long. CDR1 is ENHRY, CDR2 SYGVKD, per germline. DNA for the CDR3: TGTGCCATCAGTGAGTCTCCGGGACACGGCTCTGGGGCCAACGTCCTGACTTTC. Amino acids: CAISESPGHGSGANVLTF.

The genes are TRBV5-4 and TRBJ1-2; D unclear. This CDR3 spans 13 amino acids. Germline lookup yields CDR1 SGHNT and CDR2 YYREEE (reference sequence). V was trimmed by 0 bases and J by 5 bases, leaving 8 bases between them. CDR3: CASSLVREYGYTF. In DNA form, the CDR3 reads TGTGCCAGCAGCTTGGTAAGGGAGTATGGCTACACCTTC. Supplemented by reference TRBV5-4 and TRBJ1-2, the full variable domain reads ETGVTQSPTHLIKTRGQQVTLRCSSQSGHNTVSWYQQALGQGPQFIFQYYREEENGRGNFPPRFSGLQFPNYSSELNVNALELDDSALYLCASSLVREYGYTFGSGTRLTVV.

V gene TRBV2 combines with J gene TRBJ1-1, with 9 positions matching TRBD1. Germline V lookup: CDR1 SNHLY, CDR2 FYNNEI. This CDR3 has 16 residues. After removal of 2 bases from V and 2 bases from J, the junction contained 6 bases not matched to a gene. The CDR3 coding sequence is TGTGCCAGCAGTGAATCCCGGGACAGGGACAACACTGAAGCTTTCTTT. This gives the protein CASSESRDRDNTEAFF.

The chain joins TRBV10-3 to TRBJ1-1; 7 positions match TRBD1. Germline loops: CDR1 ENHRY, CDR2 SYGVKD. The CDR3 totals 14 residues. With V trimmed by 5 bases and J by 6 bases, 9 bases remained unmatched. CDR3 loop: CAISPGQERSEAFF. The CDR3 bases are TGTGCCATCAGTCCCGGACAGGAAAGATCTGAAGCTTTCTTT.

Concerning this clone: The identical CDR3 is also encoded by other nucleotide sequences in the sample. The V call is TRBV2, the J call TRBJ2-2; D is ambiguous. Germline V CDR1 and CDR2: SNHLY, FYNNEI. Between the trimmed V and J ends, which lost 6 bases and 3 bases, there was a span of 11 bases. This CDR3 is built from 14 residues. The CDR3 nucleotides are TGTGCCAGCAGCGAGGTCTCTTACACCGGGGAGCTGTTTTTT. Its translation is CASSEVSYTGELFF.

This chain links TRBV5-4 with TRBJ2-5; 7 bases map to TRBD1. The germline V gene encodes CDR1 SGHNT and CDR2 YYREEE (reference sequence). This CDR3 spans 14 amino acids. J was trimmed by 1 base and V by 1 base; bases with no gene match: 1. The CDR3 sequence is CASSLNRGQETQYF. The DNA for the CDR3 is TGTGCCAGCAGCTTGAACAGGGGCCAAGAGACCCAGTACTTC.